A single sample is the source of the 13 T cell receptor beta chains below, sequenced in a study of PD-L1 blockade in urothelial cancer. Time point specified: pretreatment peripheral blood. The table came from immunoSEQ multiplex PCR; TCRdb's copy has only in-frame clones and leaves some out. The sample contains roughly 100,000 clones, around 90% of which appear only once. The source was PBMCs, collected around atezolizumab (anti-PD-L1) treatment. The receptor set was obtained from a woman over 75 with urothelial cancer.

V and J are TRBV11-2 and TRBJ1-1; D unclear. With 1 base removed from V and 4 bases from J, the gap between germline ends came to 16 bases. CDR1 and CDR2 from the germline V gene are SGHAT and FQNNGV. There are 16 residues in the CDR3. The CDR3 region has the DNA TGTGCCAGCAGCTTAGGAGAGGGAGGAGCGGGCACTGAAGCTTTCTTT. Its translation: CASSLGEGGAGTEAFF.

The CDR3 nucleotides read TGTGCCAGTGAGGGGGCCCCCACCTACGAGCAGTACTTC. Residues: CASEGAPTYEQYF. V gene TRBV27 combines with J gene TRBJ2-7; 7 nucleotides align to TRBD1. The CDR3 is made up of 13 amino acids. V was clipped by 9 bases and J by 2 bases; unmatched bases: 7. CDR1 is MNHEY, CDR2 SMNVEV, per germline (reference sequence).

The chain combines TRBV5-1 with TRBJ1-1; maybe TRBD1 (6 bases). The ends were cut back, 4 bases at V and 7 bases at J, with 17 bases in the middle. There are 14 residues in the CDR3. Germline values: CDR1 SGHRS, CDR2 YFSETQ. Written as DNA, the CDR3 is TGCGCCAGCAGCACTGGGGACATTCGGCATGAAGCTTTCTTT. This encodes CASSTGDIRHEAFF.

The chain employs TRBV11-3 and TRBJ2-7, with 8 bases fitting TRBD2. The CDR3 runs to 14 residues. V trimming: 5 bases; J trimming: 6 bases; junction bases outside the gene matches: 9. Per germline, CDR1 SGHNT and CDR2 YENEEA. CDR3 protein: CASSPQRGSREQYF. In DNA form, the CDR3 reads TGTGCCAGCAGCCCTCAGCGGGGGAGTCGCGAGCAGTACTTC.

The V and J genes are TRBV28 and TRBJ2-5; TRBD2 is a possible D gene (6 bases). The CDR3 extends over 15 amino acids. The germline V gene encodes CDR1 MDHEN and CDR2 SYDVKM. Trimming pared 4 bases from V and 3 bases from J, leaving 15 bases between. This CDR3 reads CASSYPGLPEETQYF. The CDR3 bases are TGTGCCAGCAGTTACCCGGGACTGCCCGAAGAGACCCAGTACTTC.

V and J are TRBV5-1 and TRBJ1-1; maybe TRBD1 (6 bases). This CDR3 is built from 16 residues. CDR1 SGHRS and CDR2 YFSETQ come from the germline V gene. V was pared by 1 base and J by 1 base, with 14 bases between. CDR3 in amino acids: CASSLFSGTPNTEAFF. CDR3 nucleotides: TGCGCCAGCAGCTTGTTCTCCGGGACACCGAACACTGAAGCTTTCTTT.

This CDR3 reads CAWSRLRGNTIYF. The CDR3 DNA sequence: TGTGCCTGGAGCCGACTAAGGGGAAACACCATATATTTT. The chain employs TRBV30 and TRBJ1-3, with D unresolved. CDR1 GTSNPN and CDR2 SVGIG come from the germline V gene (reference sequence). This CDR3 comprises 13 residues. V lost 3 bases and J lost 4, with 10 bases in between.

This chain uses TRBV7-3 with TRBJ2-1; D is perhaps TRBD2 (6 bases). The germline gives CDR1 SGHTA, CDR2 FQGTGA. Trimming removed 4 bases at V and 3 bases at J, with 19 bases between. This CDR3 is built from 17 residues. The CDR3 DNA reads as TGTGCCAGCAGCTCCCGGGGTAGCGGCACGATCTACAATGAGCAGTTCTTC. The encoded protein is CASSSRGSGTIYNEQFF.

The V gene is TRBV28, the J gene TRBJ2-7, with 7 bases that match TRBD1. The trim removed 3 bases at V and 2 bases at J, leaving 16 bases unmatched. There are 18 residues in the CDR3. Germline CDR1 reads MDHEN; CDR2 reads SYDVKM. CDR3 bases: TGTGCCAGCAGTTTCCGGACAGGAAGGGGTAGTAAAACCTACGAGCAGTACTTC. It codes for CASSFRTGRGSKTYEQYF.

This rearrangement joins TRBV27 to TRBJ2-1; possible D gene TRBD2, 6 bases. CDR3 size: 15 residues. The V and J ends lost 3 bases and 4 bases respectively, with 13 bases between them. The germline V gene encodes CDR1 MNHEY and CDR2 SMNVEV (reference sequence). CDR3 protein: CASSFGSSGYNEQFF. CDR3 coding DNA: TGTGCCAGCAGTTTTGGTAGTAGCGGATACAATGAGCAGTTCTTC.

The V gene is TRBV5-5, the J gene TRBJ1-3, with D perhaps TRBD1 (5 bases). Trimming shortened V by 2 bases and J by 1 base, and 7 bases separated the two germline ends. This CDR3 has 14 residues. Germline V gene sequence: CDR1 SGHKS, CDR2 YYEKEE (reference sequence). The CDR3 DNA follows: TGTGCCAGCAGCTTCGGGGGTTCTGGAAACACCATATATTTT. This gives the protein CASSFGGSGNTIYF.

This chain joins TRBV7-9 and TRBJ1-1, with D possibly TRBD1 on 6 matching bases. V lost 4 bases to trimming and J lost 4 bases, with 13 bases between them. The CDR3 has 14 amino acids. The germline CDR1 and CDR2 sequences are SEHNR and FQNEAQ (reference sequence). In DNA, the CDR3 is TGTGCCAGCAGCTCATTGCAGGGGAGCACTGAAGCTTTCTTT. Translating gives CASSSLQGSTEAFF.

The genes are TRBV14 and TRBJ1-2; 7 nucleotides agree with TRBD1. After removal of 4 bases from V and 2 bases from J, the junction contained 7 bases not matched to a gene. This CDR3 comprises 15 residues. The germline V gene has CDR1 SGHDN and CDR2 FVKESK. The chain's CDR3 is CASSPRGRGNYGYTF. In nucleotides, the CDR3 is TGTGCCAGCAGCCCCCGGGGCAGGGGGAACTATGGCTACACCTTC.